The sequence of this T cell receptor (beta chain) was determined in a study of blood T cell repertoires in COVID-19. Study information: Italy, Spain and the United States were the sources of the convalescent and acute COVID-19 samples. PBMCs, B-cell-depleted T cells, or T cells were the source of the cDNA or gDNA that made up the material.

V lost 6 bases to trimming and J lost 5 bases; unmatched junction nucleotides: 8. This CDR3 region has 15 residues. The germline CDR1 and CDR2 sequences are SNHLY and FYNNEI. Original processing methods: Reference gene primer amplification yielded estimated nucleated cell counts. Some clones are missing from TCRdb's copy, which holds only in-frame ones; the method was immunoSEQ multiplex PCR. The DNA was the basis for D and trimming; V, J and clone size are from that table. The sample lists about 33,000 clones, around 88% occurring once. The chain uses TRBV2 and TRBJ2-1, with TRBD2 matching over 9 bases. This sequence was found in a human donor in a cohort sampled during active COVID-19. The sequencing sample was made of peripheral blood. The CDR3, as DNA: TGTGCCAGCAGAAAAACTAGCGGGCCAGACAATGAGCAGTTCTTC. Protein: CASRKTSGPDNEQFF.